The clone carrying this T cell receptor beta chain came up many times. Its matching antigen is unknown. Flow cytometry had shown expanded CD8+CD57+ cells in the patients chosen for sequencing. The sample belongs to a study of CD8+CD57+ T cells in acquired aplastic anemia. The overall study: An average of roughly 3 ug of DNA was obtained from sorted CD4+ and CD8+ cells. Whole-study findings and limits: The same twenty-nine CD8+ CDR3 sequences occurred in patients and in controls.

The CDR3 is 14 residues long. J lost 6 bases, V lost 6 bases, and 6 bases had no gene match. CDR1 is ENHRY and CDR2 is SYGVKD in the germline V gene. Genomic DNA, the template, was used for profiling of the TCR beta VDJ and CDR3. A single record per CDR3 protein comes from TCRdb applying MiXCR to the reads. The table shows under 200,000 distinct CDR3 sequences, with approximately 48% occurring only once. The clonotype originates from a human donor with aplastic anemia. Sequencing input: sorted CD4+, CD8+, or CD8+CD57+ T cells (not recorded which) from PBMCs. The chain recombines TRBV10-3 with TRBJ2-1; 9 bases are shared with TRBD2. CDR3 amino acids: CAIREGLASNEQFF. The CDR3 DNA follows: TGTGCCATCAGGGAGGGACTAGCATCCAATGAGCAGTTCTTC.